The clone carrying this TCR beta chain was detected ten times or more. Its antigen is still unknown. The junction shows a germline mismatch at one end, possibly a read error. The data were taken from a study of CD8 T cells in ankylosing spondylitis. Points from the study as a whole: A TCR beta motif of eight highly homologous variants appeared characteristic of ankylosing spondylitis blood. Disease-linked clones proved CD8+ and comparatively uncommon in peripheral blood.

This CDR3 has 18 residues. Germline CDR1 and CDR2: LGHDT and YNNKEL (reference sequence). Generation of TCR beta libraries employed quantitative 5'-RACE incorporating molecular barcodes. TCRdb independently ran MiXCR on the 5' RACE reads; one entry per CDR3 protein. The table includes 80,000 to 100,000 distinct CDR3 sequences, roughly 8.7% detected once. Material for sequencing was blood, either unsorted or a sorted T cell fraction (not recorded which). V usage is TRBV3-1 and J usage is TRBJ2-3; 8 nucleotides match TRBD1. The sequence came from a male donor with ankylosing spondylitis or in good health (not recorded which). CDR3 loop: CASSQLGAGGLYTNTQYF. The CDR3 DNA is TGTGCCAGCAGCCAGCTCGGAGCAGGGGGCTTATACACAAATACGCAGTATTTT.